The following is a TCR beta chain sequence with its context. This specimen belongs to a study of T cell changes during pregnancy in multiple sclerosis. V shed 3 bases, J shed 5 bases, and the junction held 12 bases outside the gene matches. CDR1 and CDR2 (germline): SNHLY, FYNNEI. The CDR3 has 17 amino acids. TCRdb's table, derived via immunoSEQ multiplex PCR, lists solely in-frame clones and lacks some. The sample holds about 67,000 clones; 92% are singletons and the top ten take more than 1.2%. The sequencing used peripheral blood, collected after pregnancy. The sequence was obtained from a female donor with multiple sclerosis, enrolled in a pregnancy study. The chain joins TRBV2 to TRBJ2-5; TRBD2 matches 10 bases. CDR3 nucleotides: TGTGCCAGCAGTGACTATAGCGGGAGGTTAAGGGGGGAGACCCAGTACTTC. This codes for CASSDYSGRLRGETQYF.